This TCR beta chain was identified during a study of radiotherapy plus CTLA-4 blockade in lung cancer. Study context: Across the patients, objective responses occurred in 18%, and disease control in approximately 30%. Study-level results: Early clone dynamics of blood T cells, plus interferon-beta, reportedly predicted response best.

Sequenced by immunoSEQ multiplex PCR; TCRdb stores in-frame clones only, minus some. Of 25,000 to 35,000 clones in the sample, 75% to 85% are singletons; the top ten hold 16%. People whose metastatic non-small-cell lung cancer was chemo-refractory got focal radiation along with CTLA-4 blockade by ipilimumab. Trimming took off 6 bases at V and 1 base at J, with 13 bases between the two ends. The CDR3 is 14 residues long. Per the germline V gene, CDR1 is SGHVS and CDR2 is FQNEAQ. A note on this clone: The antigen remains unidentified.

This material consisted of peripheral blood, taken from a patient treated with radiotherapy plus ipilimumab. This TCR derives from a human donor with non-small cell lung cancer that progressed on radiotherapy plus ipilimumab. The chain recombines TRBV7-8 with TRBJ2-7; the D gene could be TRBD1 or TRBD2 (5 bases each). The CDR3 bases are TGTGCCAGCAGTTCCCGGGACCAATCCTACGAGCAGTACTTC. Translation: CASSSRDQSYEQYF.